The clone carrying this T cell receptor (beta chain) was counted at least ten times. The data belong to a study of T-cell reconstitution after alpha-beta-depleted transplantation in children. CDR1 and CDR2 (germline): SQVTM, ANQGSEA. With 3 bases removed from V and 3 bases from J, the gap between germline ends came to 9 bases. The CDR3 has 13 residues. Unique molecular identifiers tagged the TCRbeta library. Via MiXCR, TCRdb re-called the PCR reads, giving one row per CDR3 protein. The table shows fewer than 400,000 distinct CDR3 sequences, with 20% occurring only once. V gene TRBV29-1 combines with J gene TRBJ2-1; the D is unclear. Sample: PBMCs from the stem cell graft donor, taken from the stem cell graft. The source of this sequence is a human donor who donated a stem cell graft to a child with acute myeloid leukemia. The CDR3 spells CSVEGGLYNEQFF. The CDR3 DNA is TGCAGCGTTGAGGGTGGTCTCTACAATGAGCAGTTCTTC.